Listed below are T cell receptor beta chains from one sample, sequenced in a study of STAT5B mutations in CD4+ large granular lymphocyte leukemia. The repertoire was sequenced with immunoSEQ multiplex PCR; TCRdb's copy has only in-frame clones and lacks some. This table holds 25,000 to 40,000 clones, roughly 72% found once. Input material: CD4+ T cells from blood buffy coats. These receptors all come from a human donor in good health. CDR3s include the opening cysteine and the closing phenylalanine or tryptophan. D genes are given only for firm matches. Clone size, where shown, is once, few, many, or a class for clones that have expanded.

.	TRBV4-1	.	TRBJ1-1	CASSQDPGADTEAFF	TGCGCCAGCAGCCAAGACCCAGGGGCAGACACTGAAGCTTTCTTT
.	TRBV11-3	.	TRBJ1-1	CASSHSVWQGGDTEAFF	TGTGCCAGCAGCCACTCCGTATGGCAGGGAGGCGATACTGAAGCTTTCTTT
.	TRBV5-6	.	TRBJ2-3	CASSLAGTDTQYF	TGTGCCAGCAGCTTGGCCGGGACAGATACGCAGTATTTT
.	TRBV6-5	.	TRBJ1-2	CASSSPTSYTF	TGTGCCAGCAGTTCCCCAACAAGCTACACCTTC
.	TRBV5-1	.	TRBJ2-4	CASSLGGRLDIQYF	TGCGCCAGCAGCTTGGGTGGGCGGCTTGACATTCAGTACTTC
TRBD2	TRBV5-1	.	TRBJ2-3	CASSPRGLDLATDTQYF	TGCGCCAGCAGCCCACGGGGACTAGACTTGGCGACAGATACGCAGTATTTT
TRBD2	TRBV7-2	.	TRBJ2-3	CASSKLAGGLRSDTQYF	TGTGCCAGCAGCAAACTAGCGGGGGGACTCAGGTCAGATACGCAGTATTTT
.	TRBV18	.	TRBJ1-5	CASSPGGSNQPQHF	TGTGCCAGCTCACCGGGGGGGAGCAATCAGCCCCAGCATTTT
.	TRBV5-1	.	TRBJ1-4	CASSSQGPATNEKLFF	TGCGCCAGCAGCTCCCAGGGACCAGCAACTAATGAAAAACTGTTTTTT
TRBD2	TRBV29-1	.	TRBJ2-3	CSMYGRVRDTQYF	TGCAGCATGTACGGGAGGGTCAGGGATACGCAGTATTTT
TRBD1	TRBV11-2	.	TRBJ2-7	CASSPIPGQGSFRQYF	TGTGCCAGCAGCCCCATCCCGGGACAGGGGTCATTTAGGCAGTACTTC
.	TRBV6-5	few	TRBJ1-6	CARARGPYNSPLHF	TGTGCCAGGGCAAGGGGTCCTTATAATTCACCCCTCCACTTT
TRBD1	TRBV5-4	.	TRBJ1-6	CASSPRQGAASPLHF	TGTGCCAGCAGCCCACGACAGGGGGCAGCTTCACCCCTCCACTTT
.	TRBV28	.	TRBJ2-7	CASSLIGGTSYEQYF	TGTGCCAGCAGTTTAATCGGGGGTACCTCCTACGAGCAGTACTTC
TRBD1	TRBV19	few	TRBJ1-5	CASSGQGVAQPQHF	TGTGCCAGTAGTGGACAGGGGGTAGCTCAGCCCCAGCATTTT
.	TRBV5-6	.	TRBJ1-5	CASSLRQTNQPQHF	TGTGCCAGCAGCTTACGACAGACAAATCAGCCCCAGCATTTT
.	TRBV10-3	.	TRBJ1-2	CAISTQPGNYGYTF	TGTGCCATCAGCACTCAACCGGGAAACTATGGCTACACCTTC
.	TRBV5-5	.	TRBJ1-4	CASSLNPAGEKLFF	TGTGCCAGCAGCTTGAACCCGGCGGGTGAAAAACTGTTTTTT
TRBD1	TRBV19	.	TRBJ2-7	CASSSGQAGEQYF	TGTGCCAGTAGTTCTGGACAGGCGGGCGAGCAGTACTTC
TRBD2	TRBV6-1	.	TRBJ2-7	CASSREGPTYEQYF	TGTGCCAGCAGTCGGGAGGGTCCAACCTACGAGCAGTACTTC
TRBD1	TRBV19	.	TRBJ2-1	CASSDRDRIYNEQFF	TGTGCCAGTAGTGACCGGGACAGGATCTACAATGAGCAGTTCTTC
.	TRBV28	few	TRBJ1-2	CASSSSPINYGYTF	TGTGCCAGCAGTTCGTCTCCTATAAACTATGGCTACACCTTC
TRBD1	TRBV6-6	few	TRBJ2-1	CASRTTGAGEQFF	TGTGCCAGCAGGACGACAGGGGCAGGTGAGCAGTTCTTC
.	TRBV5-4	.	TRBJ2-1	CASSSDPQASYNEQFF	TGTGCCAGCAGCTCGGACCCCCAGGCCTCCTACAATGAGCAGTTCTTC
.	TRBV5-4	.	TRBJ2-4	CASSLDRVGAKNIQYF	TGTGCCAGCAGCTTGGACAGGGTGGGGGCCAAAAACATTCAGTACTTC
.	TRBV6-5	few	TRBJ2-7	CASSGRPGVEQYF	TGTGCCAGCAGTGGTCGGCCTGGGGTCGAGCAGTACTTC
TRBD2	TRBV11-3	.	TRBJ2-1	CASSRTSNEQFF	TGTGCCAGCAGCCGGACTAGCAATGAGCAGTTCTTC
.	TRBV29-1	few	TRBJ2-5	CSPRSEGGTQYF	TGCAGCCCCCGGTCCGAAGGTGGGACCCAGTACTTC
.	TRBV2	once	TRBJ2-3	CASSDGERVIADTQYF	TGTGCCAGCAGCGATGGAGAGCGGGTAATAGCAGATACGCAGTATTTT
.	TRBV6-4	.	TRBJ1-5	CAKPAKAGNQPQHF	TGTGCCAAGCCGGCGAAAGCTGGCAATCAGCCCCAGCATTTT
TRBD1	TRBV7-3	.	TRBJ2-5	CASSPRDRAETQYF	TGTGCCAGCAGCCCCCGGGACAGGGCGGAGACCCAGTACTTC
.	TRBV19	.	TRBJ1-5	CASSIRTEEYNQPQHF	TGTGCCAGTAGTATAAGAACAGAAGAATACAATCAGCCCCAGCATTTT
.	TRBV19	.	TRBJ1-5	CASSIDPGRPQHF	TGTGCCAGTAGTATTGATCCGGGGAGGCCCCAGCATTTT
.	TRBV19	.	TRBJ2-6	CASSWDRDTSGANVLTF	TGTGCCAGTAGCTGGGACCGTGATACCTCTGGGGCCAACGTCCTGACTTTC
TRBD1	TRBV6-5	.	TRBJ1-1	CAIKETGDTEAFF	TGTGCCATAAAAGAAACAGGGGACACTGAAGCTTTCTTT
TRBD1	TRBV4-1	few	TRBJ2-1	CASSLGQGARLDEQFF	TGCGCCAGCAGCCTAGGACAGGGGGCTCGTCTCGATGAGCAGTTCTTC
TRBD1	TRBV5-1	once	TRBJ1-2	CASSPSGTAVYGYTF	TGCGCCAGCAGCCCTTCCGGGACAGCGGTCTATGGCTACACCTTC
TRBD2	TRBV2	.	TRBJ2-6	CASSERASGAGANVLTF	TGTGCCAGCAGTGAGCGGGCTAGCGGGGCTGGGGCCAACGTCCTGACTTTC
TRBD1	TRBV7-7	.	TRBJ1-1	CASSLSQGPGEAFF	TGTGCCAGCAGCTTATCACAGGGGCCTGGTGAAGCTTTCTTT
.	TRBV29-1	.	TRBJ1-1	CSVEGRNTEAFF	TGCAGCGTCGAGGGACGGAACACTGAAGCTTTCTTT
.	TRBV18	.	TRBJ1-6	CASSPQGGWDSPLHF	TGTGCCAGCTCACCCCAGGGAGGTTGGGATTCACCCCTCCACTTT
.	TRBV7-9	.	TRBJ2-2	CASSNLGSGELFF	TGTGCCAGCAGCAATCTCGGTTCCGGGGAGCTGTTTTTT
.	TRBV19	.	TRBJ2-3	CASSIGLGGMPDTQYF	TGTGCCAGTAGTATTGGTTTGGGCGGGATGCCAGATACGCAGTATTTT
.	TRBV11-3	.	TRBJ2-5	CASSLGGRKETQYF	TGTGCCAGCAGCTTAGGTGGCAGAAAAGAGACCCAGTACTTC
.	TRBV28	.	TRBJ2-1	CASSVQGPVGMNEQFF	TGTGCCAGCAGTGTTCAGGGTCCCGTAGGGATGAATGAGCAGTTCTTC